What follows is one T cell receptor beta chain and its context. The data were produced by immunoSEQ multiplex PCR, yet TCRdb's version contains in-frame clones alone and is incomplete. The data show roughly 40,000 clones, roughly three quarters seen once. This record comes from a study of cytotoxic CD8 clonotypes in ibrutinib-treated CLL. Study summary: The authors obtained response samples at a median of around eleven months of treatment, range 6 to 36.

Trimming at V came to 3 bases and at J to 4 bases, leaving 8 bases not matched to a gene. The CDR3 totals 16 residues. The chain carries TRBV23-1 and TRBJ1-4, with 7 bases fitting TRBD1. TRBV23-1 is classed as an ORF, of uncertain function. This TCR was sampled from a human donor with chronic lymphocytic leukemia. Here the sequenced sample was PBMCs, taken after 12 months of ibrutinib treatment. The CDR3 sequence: CASSQHRGRYNEKLFF. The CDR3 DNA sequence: TGCGCCAGCAGTCAGCACAGGGGCCGCTATAATGAAAAACTGTTTTTT.